Below are 32 T cell receptor beta chains sequenced from a single sample in a study of T cell repertoires in cytomegalovirus infection. TCRdb re-called the reads through MiXCR, storing one row per CDR3 protein. The repertoire holds approximately 990,000 distinct CDR3 sequences, with roughly a third as singletons. Their antigen targets remain unknown. Sequenced here: cultured CD8+ T cells from PBMCs, sampled from culture after CMV antigen stimulation. The receptor source for this set is a human donor in good health (CMV status not recorded). Some clones in this sample may be carry-over from other donors' samples.

The rearrangement uses TRBV6-8 and TRBJ2-3; TRBD2 agrees at 15 bases. The CDR3 is 20 residues long. V was clipped by 5 bases and J by 0 bases; unmatched bases: 12. CDR1 is MNHGY, CDR2 SAAAGT, per germline. CDR3 nucleotides: TGTGCCAGCAGTCACCCTAGTGGACTAGCGGGGGGGGCGAGCACAGATACGCAGTATTTT. Translating it yields CASSHPSGLAGGASTDTQYF.

V and J are TRBV6-5 and TRBJ1-2; weak D call: TRBD1 (5 bases). V was cut by 2 bases and J by 13 bases, with 14 bases left in between. Germline V gene sequence: CDR1 MNHEY, CDR2 SVGAGI. CDR3 length: 12 amino acids. In DNA form, the CDR3 reads TGTGCCAGCAGTTACGGGACGCAGCCCCTCACCTTC. Its translation is CASSYGTQPLTF.

This rearrangement joins TRBV29-1 to TRBJ1-2; 8 nucleotides match TRBD1. Losses at the gene ends were 7 bases for V and 6 bases for J; bases not matched to a gene: 7. This CDR3 contains 12 residues. Germline loops: CDR1 SQVTM, CDR2 ANQGSEA. The chain's CDR3 is CSAWTGKDGYTF. The CDR3 nucleotides read TGCAGCGCCTGGACAGGGAAGGATGGCTACACCTTC.

This clonotype is a singleton in its sample. One end of the junction is discordant with germline, which a read error may explain. The chain carries TRBV11-2 and TRBJ2-2; TRBD1 might be the D (6 bases). The germline CDR1 and CDR2 sequences are SGHAT and FQNNGV. There are 16 residues in the CDR3. Here the CDR3 DNA reads TGTGTCAGCAGCTTAGAGGGGACAACGAACACCGGGGAGCTGTTTTTT. Its translation is CVSSLEGTTNTGELFF. Supplemented by reference TRBV11-2 and TRBJ2-2, the full variable domain reads EAGVAQSPRYKIIEKRQSVAFWCNPISGHATLYWYQQILGQGPKLLIQFQNNGVVDDSQLPKDRFSAERLKGVDSTLKIQPAKLEDSAVYLCVSSLEGTTNTGELFFGEGSRLTVL.

This clonotype was observed at least ten times. CDR3 protein: CASSLPRKAPQSNQPQHF. CDR3 coding DNA: TGTGCCAGCAGCTTACCCAGGAAAGCGCCTCAGAGCAATCAGCCCCAGCATTTT. The chain carries TRBV7-6 and TRBJ1-5; D is unclear. CDR1 and CDR2 from the germline V gene are SGHVS and FNYEAQ. Trimming took 2 bases from V and 1 from J, leaving 18 bases between them. CDR3 length: 18 amino acids. Based on the CDR3 plus reference TRBV7-6 and TRBJ1-5, the full variable domain is GAGVSQSPRYKVTKRGQDVALRCDPISGHVSLYWYRQALGQGPEFLTYFNYEAQQDKSGLPNDRFSAERPEGSISTLTIQRTEQRDSAMYRCASSLPRKAPQSNQPQHFGDGTRLSIL.

The V gene is TRBV6-2 or TRBV6-3, the J gene TRBJ1-2, with TRBD1 matching over 8 bases. Per germline, CDR1 MNHEY and CDR2 SVGEGT. This CDR3 comprises 14 residues. V lost 5 bases to trimming and J lost 8 bases; unmatched junction nucleotides: 10. In nucleotides, the CDR3 is TGTGCCAGCAGTCCCGGACAGGGTCCTTTCGGCTACACCTTC. Its translation is CASSPGQGPFGYTF.

J is TRBJ2-1 and V is TRBV11-2, with D perhaps matching TRBD2 (6 bases). Between the trimmed V and J ends, which lost 2 bases and 8 bases, there was a span of 13 bases. The CDR3 contains 14 residues. Per the germline V gene, CDR1 is SGHAT and CDR2 is FQNNGV. The CDR3 loop reads CASSLLLGEDEQFF. CDR3 in DNA: TGTGCCAGCAGCTTATTACTGGGGGAGGATGAGCAGTTCTTC. The full variable domain, its missing parts supplied by reference TRBV11-2 and TRBJ2-1, is EAGVAQSPRYKIIEKRQSVAFWCNPISGHATLYWYQQILGQGPKLLIQFQNNGVVDDSQLPKDRFSAERLKGVDSTLKIQPAKLEDSAVYLCASSLLLGEDEQFFGPGTRLTVL.

This clonotype was observed a handful of times. The V and J genes are TRBV6-5 and TRBJ1-5; TRBD1 matches 9 bases. The trim removed 5 bases at V and 1 base at J, leaving 6 bases unmatched. CDR3 length equals 16 residues. Germline V lookup: CDR1 MNHEY, CDR2 SVGAGI. CDR3 loop: CASSPDDRGSNQPQHF. CDR3 nucleotide sequence: TGTGCCAGCAGTCCTGATGACAGGGGGAGCAATCAGCCCCAGCATTTT.

The V and J genes are TRBV7-9 and TRBJ2-5, with 8 bases aligning to TRBD2. Per germline, CDR1 SEHNR and CDR2 FQNEAQ (reference sequence). V dropped 3 bases and J dropped 0; count of bases not matched to a gene: 3. This CDR3 comprises 15 residues. The DNA of the CDR3 is TGTGCCAGCAGCTTGTACGGGGGGGACCAAGAGACCCAGTACTTC. This codes for CASSLYGGDQETQYF.

This clonotype was counted only a few times. The V and J genes are TRBV12-5 and TRBJ2-7; 7 bases align to TRBD1. Looked up from germline, CDR1 is LGHNT and CDR2 is FRNRAP. After removal of 1 base from V and 4 bases from J, the junction contained 7 bases not matched to a gene. The CDR3 has 15 residues. CDR3 protein: CASGLGDTGEYEQYF. The CDR3 nucleotides read TGTGCTAGTGGTTTGGGTGACACAGGGGAATACGAGCAGTACTTC.

This clonotype turned up a few times. The V and J genes are TRBV27 and TRBJ1-1; a possible D gene is TRBD1 (6 bases). This CDR3 has 14 residues. V lost 5 bases and J lost 6, with 16 bases in between. Germline-derived CDR1 and CDR2 are MNHEY and SMNVEV (reference sequence). The CDR3 nucleotides read TGTGCCAGCAGTCCGACAGGACCTACCGCTGAAGCTTTCTTT. Residues: CASSPTGPTAEAFF.

This clonotype was detected many times. This rearrangement joins TRBV7-6 to TRBJ1-1; no clear D gene. The CDR3 contains 13 residues. Germline values: CDR1 SGHVS, CDR2 FNYEAQ. The V end lost 8 bases, the J end lost 4 bases, and 14 bases lay between the germline ends. This CDR3 reads CASRRTVGTEAFF. The CDR3 DNA reads TGTGCCAGCCGCCGAACGGTTGGCACTGAAGCTTTCTTT.

The V call is TRBV18, the J call TRBJ2-3; TRBD1 or TRBD2 may be the D gene (6 bases each). This CDR3 contains 14 residues. Per the germline V gene, CDR1 is KGHSH and CDR2 is LQKENI. V was shortened by 1 base and J by 6 bases, with 11 bases between the two germline ends. In nucleotides, the CDR3 is TGTGCCAGCTCACCACGGGGGGCCAGTGATACGCAGTATTTT. Residues: CASSPRGASDTQYF.

Note on this clonotype: Since no conserved phenylalanine or tryptophan closes the CDR3, a read error is the likely cause. In DNA, the CDR3 is TGTGCCAGCAGCTCGACAGGGGGCGGCTTTGGTGAGCAGTTCCTC. Its translation is CASSSTGGGFGEQFL. The V and J genes are TRBV7-3 and TRBJ2-1, with 10 bases fitting TRBD1. Trimming took 4 bases from V and 9 from J; bases not matched to a gene: 9. CDR1 is SGHTA, CDR2 FQGTGA, per germline. The CDR3 is made up of 15 amino acids.

This chain links TRBV27 with TRBJ2-3; 8 bases align to TRBD2. Germline trimming cut 6 bases from V and 4 bases from J; bases unmatched to any gene: 9. The CDR3 contains 15 residues. Per germline, CDR1 MNHEY and CDR2 SMNVEV (reference sequence). Here the CDR3 reads CASRLRAGGADTQYF. The CDR3 nucleotides read TGTGCCAGCAGATTAAGGGCGGGGGGCGCAGATACGCAGTATTTT.

With respect to this clonotype: This clone may be a read error of a much larger clone one base away. The chain has TRBV11-2 and TRBJ1-6; TRBD1 might be the D (6 bases). Per the germline V gene, CDR1 is SGHAT and CDR2 is FQNNGV. This CDR3 has 16 amino acids. V was shortened by 5 bases and J by 1 base, with 12 bases between the two germline ends. The CDR3 protein is CASSLEGGSYNSPLHF. CDR3 in DNA: TGTGCCAGCAGCCTTGAGGGGGGATCCTATAATTCACCCCTCCACTTT.

This clonotype was counted only a few times. The chain carries TRBV19 and TRBJ2-2; TRBD1 or TRBD2 may be the D gene (5 bases each). This CDR3 comprises 14 residues. Trimming pared 3 bases from V and 4 bases from J, leaving 9 bases between. The germline gives CDR1 LNHDA, CDR2 SQIVND (reference sequence). Here the CDR3 reads CASSMGDFTGELFF. The CDR3 nucleotides read TGTGCCAGTAGTATGGGGGATTTCACCGGGGAGCTGTTTTTT.

This clonotype has more than one count but fewer than ten. The gene calls are TRBV7-6 and TRBJ2-3, with D maybe TRBD1 (7 bases). Germline values: CDR1 SGHVS, CDR2 FNYEAQ. The V end was cut by 6 bases, the J end by 6 bases, with 13 bases between. The CDR3 runs 13 residues. The CDR3 spells CASRAQGGDTQYF. The CDR3, as DNA: TGTGCCAGCAGGGCGCAGGGGGGCGATACGCAGTATTTT.

The chain carries TRBV4-3 and TRBJ1-1; D not certain. Trimming stripped 9 bases from V and 0 bases from J, with 11 bases between. This CDR3 has 13 amino acids. Germline V gives CDR1 LGHNA, CDR2 YSLEER. The CDR3, as DNA: TGCGCCAGTGCTTTATTTATGAACACTGAAGCTTTCTTT. Its protein is CASALFMNTEAFF.

This chain connects TRBV27 to TRBJ2-7, with 7 bases identical to TRBD1. This CDR3 is built from 14 residues. V was clipped by 5 bases and J by 0 bases; unmatched bases: 4. The germline CDR1 and CDR2 sequences are MNHEY and SMNVEV (reference sequence). The CDR3 loop is CASSQSGGSYEQYF. The CDR3 nucleotides are TGTGCCAGCAGTCAGTCAGGGGGCTCCTACGAGCAGTACTTC.

Only a few counts were recorded for this clonotype. V gene TRBV27 combines with J gene TRBJ2-3, with 8 positions matching TRBD2. Trimming cost V 2 bases and J 3 bases; bases outside gene matches: 10. Germline CDR1 MNHEY, CDR2 SMNVEV (reference sequence). The CDR3 is 17 residues long. CDR3 coding DNA: TGTGCCAGCAGTTTAAACGGGGGGGCCTTGATTACAGATACGCAGTATTTT. It translates to CASSLNGGALITDTQYF.

This clonotype has a handful of counts. The chain employs TRBV7-9 and TRBJ2-5; D gene uncertain. The CDR3 runs 14 residues. Deletions cut 2 bases from V and 3 bases from J, with 10 bases between. Germline loops: CDR1 SEHNR, CDR2 FQNEAQ (reference sequence). CDR3 sequence (DNA): TGTGCCAGCAGCTTAATATTAGGTGAAGAGACCCAGTACTTC. It is translated as CASSLILGEETQYF.

This chain joins TRBV20-1 and TRBJ2-3, with a weak D call TRBD1 (6 bases). Trimming took off 7 bases at V and 0 bases at J, with 17 bases between the two ends. The CDR3 has 15 amino acids. Germline lookup yields CDR1 DFQATT and CDR2 SNEGSKA (reference sequence). The CDR3, as DNA: TGCAGTGTGGCCCGGACAGTAACTAGCACAGATACGCAGTATTTT. Translated: CSVARTVTSTDTQYF.

The chain combines TRBV6-1 with TRBJ2-7; D is ambiguous. The length of the CDR3 is 13 residues. V was clipped by 2 bases and J by 0 bases, with 5 bases between them. CDR1 is MNHNS, CDR2 SASEGT, per germline. The CDR3 protein is CASSESTSYEQYV. CDR3 coding DNA: TGTGCCAGCAGTGAAAGCACCTCCTACGAGCAGTACGTC.

V is TRBV14 and J is TRBJ2-1; D remains ambiguous. The CDR3 contains 16 residues. Germline CDR1 reads SGHDN; CDR2 reads FVKESK. Trimming removed 0 bases from V and 5 bases from J, with 14 bases in between. This CDR3 reads CASSQESYLSNNEQFF. DNA for the CDR3: TGTGCCAGCAGCCAAGAAAGTTACCTCTCAAACAATGAGCAGTTCTTC.

This clonotype was recorded a few times. The J gene is TRBJ2-2, the V gene TRBV28; 11 nucleotides line up with TRBD2. Germline V CDR1 and CDR2: MDHEN, SYDVKM. This CDR3 comprises 18 residues. The trim removed 1 base at V and 3 bases at J, leaving 7 bases unmatched. CDR3 DNA sequence: TGTGCCAGCAGTTTATATAGCGGGGGGGCGTCGGACACCGGGGAGCTGTTTTTT. It codes for CASSLYSGGASDTGELFF.

The genes are TRBV7-6 and TRBJ1-3; TRBD1 is a possible D gene (5 bases). The CDR3 has 12 residues. Germline loops: CDR1 SGHVS, CDR2 FNYEAQ. V dropped 9 bases and J dropped 5 bases, with 11 bases sitting between them. The CDR3 region has the DNA TGTGCCAGTCCGGGACGAAGAAACACCATATATTTT. Its protein product is CASPGRRNTIYF.

The rearrangement uses TRBV27 and TRBJ2-7; 8 nucleotides line up with TRBD1. The CDR3 is made up of 15 amino acids. The germline gives CDR1 MNHEY, CDR2 SMNVEV (reference sequence). V was pared by 6 bases and J by 5 bases, with 12 bases of the junction left unmatched. CDR3 DNA sequence: TGTGCCAGCAGAAGGAGACAGGGGATCATCGACGAGCAGTACGTC. This encodes CASRRRQGIIDEQYV.

V and J are TRBV7-6 and TRBJ2-5, with TRBD2 identical over 9 bases. The CDR3 totals 15 residues. Germline values: CDR1 SGHVS, CDR2 FNYEAQ. J lost 5 bases, V lost 1 base, and 5 bases had no gene match. CDR3: CASSLGRGGRETQYF. Written as DNA, the CDR3 is TGTGCCAGCAGCTTAGGGCGGGGGGGCCGTGAGACCCAGTACTTC.

This sequence joins TRBV2 and TRBJ1-5, with D uncertain. From germline, CDR1 is SNHLY and CDR2 FYNNEI. Trimming stripped 0 bases from V and 3 bases from J, with 12 bases between. CDR3 size: 16 residues. The CDR3 reads CASSEALRVPNQPQHF. The CDR3 nucleotides read TGTGCCAGCAGTGAAGCGCTGAGGGTTCCCAATCAGCCCCAGCATTTT.

There are a few counts of this clonotype. The chain recombines TRBV6-5 with TRBJ1-1, with 7 bases aligning to TRBD1. Germline loops: CDR1 MNHEY, CDR2 SVGAGI. The CDR3 sequence is 14 residues long. V gave up 0 bases and J gave up 8 bases; unmatched junction bases: 6. In DNA, the CDR3 is TGTGCCAGCAGTTACTCGACCAGGGGGATCGAAGCTTTCTTT. Residues: CASSYSTRGIEAFF.

This clonotype was counted only a few times. V gene TRBV7-3 combines with J gene TRBJ2-1; TRBD1 or TRBD2 may be the D gene (6 bases each). V lost 1 base to trimming and J lost 8 bases, with 9 bases between them. In germline, CDR1 is SGHTA, CDR2 FQGTGA. This CDR3 is 13 amino acids long. CDR3 nucleotides: TGTGCCAGCAGCTTAATGGGGGGCGATGAGCAGTTCTTC. This codes for CASSLMGGDEQFF.